This T cell receptor beta chain was documented in a study of blood T cell repertoires in COVID-19. In the original analysis: Amplified reference gene primers provided the basis for estimating nucleated cell counts. Profiling relied on immunoSEQ multiplex PCR, and the TCRdb table lists in-frame clones only, not all of them. The DNA gave D and trimming, while V, J and clone size come from that table. The sample has 250,000 to 350,000 clones, roughly 89% seen once. The participants were between roughly 18 and 100 years old and came from about two dozen US areas. The CDR3 has 15 residues. V lost 1 base and J lost 5; bases outside the gene matches: 3. From germline, CDR1 is SGHRS and CDR2 YFSETQ.

This receptor was obtained from a woman between 18 and 30 years old with acute COVID-19. Source material: PBMCs or T cells enriched from blood (not recorded which). V is TRBV5-1 and J is TRBJ1-6; TRBD1 aligns across 7 bases. The CDR3 loop reads CASSLSQGNNSPLHF. Here the CDR3 DNA reads TGCGCCAGCAGCTTGTCACAGGGGAATAATTCACCCCTCCACTTT. The complete variable domain, with remaining parts taken from reference TRBV5-1 and TRBJ1-6, reads KAGVTQTPRYLIKTRGQQVTLSCSPISGHRSVSWYQQTPGQGLQFLFEYFSETQRNKGNFPGRFSGRQFSNSRSEMNVSTLELGDSALYLCASSLSQGNNSPLHFGNGTRLTVT.